Below are 32 T cell receptor beta chains sequenced from a single sample in a study of shared clonotypes between healthy human individuals (dated by TCRdb to 2020 to 2021). Libraries were constructed by the immunoSEQ multiplex PCR assay. The table was pulled from immuneACCESS by TCRdb, which kept in-frame rearrangements only. Such tables lose some clones; where checked, under half of the loss comes from unresolved V genes, and the rest has no known cause. For this sample the table gives about 2.3 million clones, of which approximately 93% were detected only once. The ten most abundant clones make up about 0.39% of the sample. The sequencing input was naive CD4+ T cells from PBMCs. This sample's cell subset or site label indicates: CD45RA+ positively selected. These receptors all stem from a man aged 18 to 30 in good health. Some clones in this sample may be carry-over from other donors' samples.

V is TRBV5-1 and J is TRBJ1-1; D is ambiguous. Trimming removed 2 bases from V and 3 bases from J, with 11 bases in between. CDR1 SGHRS and CDR2 YFSETQ come from the germline V gene. This CDR3 is built from 14 residues. The CDR3 region is CASSFSREDTEAFF. CDR3 DNA: TGCGCCAGCAGCTTCTCCCGCGAGGACACTGAAGCTTTCTTT. Filled out from reference TRBV5-1 and TRBJ1-1, the complete variable domain reads KAGVTQTPRYLIKTRGQQVTLSCSPISGHRSVSWYQQTPGQGLQFLFEYFSETQRNKGNFPGRFSGRQFSNSRSEMNVSTLELGDSALYLCASSFSREDTEAFFGQGTRLTVV.

V usage is TRBV7-2 and J usage is TRBJ2-7, with D possibly TRBD2 on 6 matching bases. The length of the CDR3 is 16 residues. CDR1 and CDR2 from the germline V gene are SGHTA and FQGNSA. V gave up 3 bases and J gave up 2 bases, with 17 bases separating them. CDR3 region: CASSFGLAGNAYEQYF. As DNA, the CDR3 is TGTGCCAGCAGCTTTGGCTTGGCGGGGAATGCCTACGAGCAGTACTTC. The complete variable domain, with remaining parts taken from reference TRBV7-2 and TRBJ2-7, reads GAGVSQSPSNKVTEKGKDVELRCDPISGHTALYWYRQSLGQGLEFLIYFQGNSAPDKSGLPSDRFSAERTGGSVSTLTIQRTQQEDSAVYLCASSFGLAGNAYEQYFGPGTRLTVT.

The chain combines TRBV7-2 with TRBJ1-5, with D unclear. CDR1 SGHTA and CDR2 FQGNSA come from the germline V gene. The CDR3 has 13 residues. V shed 5 bases and J shed 7 bases, with 12 bases lying between them. CDR3 DNA: TGTGCCAGCAGCATACGAGGCGAGCAGCCCCAGCATTTT. Translating it yields CASSIRGEQPQHF. Drawing the rest from reference TRBV7-2 and TRBJ1-5, the complete variable domain is GAGVSQSPSNKVTEKGKDVELRCDPISGHTALYWYRQSLGQGLEFLIYFQGNSAPDKSGLPSDRFSAERTGGSVSTLTIQRTQQEDSAVYLCASSIRGEQPQHFGDGTRLSIL.

The chain carries TRBV7-6 and TRBJ2-5, with TRBD1 as a possible D gene (6 bases). Trimming removed 0 bases from V and 2 bases from J, with 10 bases in between. The CDR3 extends over 15 amino acids. Germline lookup yields CDR1 SGHVS and CDR2 FNYEAQ. In DNA form, the CDR3 reads TGTGCCAGCAGCTTAGCACAGGGTGGGCAAGAGACCCAGTACTTC. It translates to CASSLAQGGQETQYF.

The chain employs TRBV7-9 and TRBJ1-3; no firm D call. CDR3 length: 11 amino acids. Trimming pared 2 bases from V and 8 bases from J, leaving 4 bases between. The germline gives CDR1 SEHNR, CDR2 FQNEAQ (reference sequence). The CDR3 bases are TGTGCCAGCAGCTTATCAGACACCATATATTTT. Amino acids: CASSLSDTIYF.

The rearrangement uses TRBV30 and TRBJ2-1; D gene uncertain. There are 14 residues in the CDR3. Germline V gene sequence: CDR1 GTSNPN, CDR2 SVGIG (reference sequence). The V end lost 3 bases, the J end lost 2 bases, and 11 bases lay between the germline ends. The CDR3: CAWSGLSTYNEQFF. CDR3 nucleotide sequence: TGTGCCTGGAGCGGATTGTCGACCTACAATGAGCAGTTCTTC. The variable domain in full, completed from reference TRBV30 and TRBJ2-1, reads SQTIHQWPATLVQPVGSPLSLECTVEGTSNPNLYWYRQAAGRGLQLLFYSVGIGQISSEVPQNLSASRPQDRQFILSSKKLLLSDSGFYLCAWSGLSTYNEQFFGPGTRLTVL.

J is TRBJ1-1 and V is TRBV6-6; D gene ambiguous. Trimming removed 2 bases at V and 1 base at J, with 14 bases between. This CDR3 region has 16 residues. Germline lookup yields CDR1 MNHNY and CDR2 SVGAGI (reference sequence). DNA of the CDR3: TGTGCCAGCAGTTACCCCTTTGGGCAATGGAACACTGAAGCTTTCTTT. It specifies CASSYPFGQWNTEAFF.

The V gene is TRBV29-1, the J gene TRBJ2-4; D is possibly TRBD1 (6 bases). Germline CDR1 SQVTM, CDR2 ANQGSEA. The germline V and J ends were trimmed by 6 bases and 1 base, with 13 bases remaining between them. CDR3 size: 14 residues. The CDR3 spells CSVRGMGAKNIQYF. In nucleotides, the CDR3 is TGCAGCGTGAGGGGGATGGGGGCCAAAAACATTCAGTACTTC.

This clone was seen a single time. The chain combines TRBV4-1 with TRBJ1-5, with a possible D match to TRBD1 (5 bases). The CDR3 is 15 amino acids. In germline, CDR1 is MGHRA, CDR2 YSYEKL. V was pared by 3 bases and J by 7 bases, with 16 bases between. The CDR3 spells CASSHPGWVGQPQHF. CDR3 DNA: TGCGCCAGCAGCCACCCAGGGTGGGTCGGCCAGCCCCAGCATTTT.

The chain uses TRBV19 and TRBJ1-5; possible D gene TRBD1, 6 bases. There are 15 residues in the CDR3. CDR1 LNHDA and CDR2 SQIVND come from the germline V gene (reference sequence). Trimming removed 8 bases at V and 6 bases at J, with 20 bases between. The CDR3 DNA reads as TGTGCCAGTCTAGCGGGGGGGGCGTGGGCTCAGCCCCAGCATTTT. It specifies CASLAGGAWAQPQHF.

Notes on this clone: The junction and the germline gene differ at one end; a read error may be behind it. The chain employs TRBV7-2 and TRBJ2-7; the match to TRBD2 covers 7 bases. CDR1 and CDR2 (germline): SGHTA, FQGNSA. CDR3 size: 15 residues. The CDR3 spells CASCLSGLAAYEQYF. CDR3 nucleotide sequence: TGTGCCAGCTGCTTATCTGGGCTAGCGGCTTACGAGCAGTACTTC.

This clone has just one count. The chain links TRBV7-2 to TRBJ1-1, with D possibly TRBD1 on 6 matching bases. This CDR3 has 13 amino acids. Trimming took off 7 bases at V and 4 bases at J, with 13 bases between the two ends. Germline lookup yields CDR1 SGHTA and CDR2 FQGNSA. As DNA, the CDR3 is TGTGCCAGCACCGCCAGACAGGCCACTGAAGCTTTCTTT. Its translation: CASTARQATEAFF.

The chain is built from TRBV19 and TRBJ1-1; D call uncertain. This CDR3 has 15 residues. With 3 bases removed from V and 6 bases from J, the gap between germline ends came to 17 bases. The germline V gene has CDR1 LNHDA and CDR2 SQIVND (reference sequence). As DNA, the CDR3 is TGTGCCAGTAGTATCCACCGGGGAGGTTGGTCTGAAGCTTTCTTT. It is translated as CASSIHRGGWSEAFF.

The chain has TRBV19 and TRBJ1-4; a weak D match, TRBD1 (6 bases). Germline assignment: CDR1 LNHDA and CDR2 SQIVND (reference sequence). The CDR3 length is 18 residues. The V end was cut by 3 bases, the J end by 0 bases, with 17 bases between. This chain's CDR3 is CASSILPQGFPTNEKLFF. CDR3 DNA sequence: TGTGCCAGTAGTATTCTGCCACAGGGCTTCCCAACTAATGAAAAACTGTTTTTT.

The chain carries TRBV7-3 and TRBJ2-1; 10 nucleotides line up with TRBD1. There are 15 residues in the CDR3. Germline V CDR1 and CDR2: SGHTA, FQGTGA. V shed 5 bases and J 6 bases; nucleotides not matched to a gene: 7. The CDR3 DNA follows: TGTGCCAGCAGCCGGGCCGGGACAGGGGTCAATGAGCAGTTCTTC. Its translation: CASSRAGTGVNEQFF.

This clone came up once. The CDR3 region has the DNA TGTGCCAGCAGTCCTTTACCCGGGACAGGGGGGGAGACCCAGTACTTC. Protein: CASSPLPGTGGETQYF. The chain links TRBV28 to TRBJ2-5, with 11 nucleotides matching TRBD1. The CDR3 has 16 residues. The junction had 10 bases not matched to a gene; V was cut back by 5 bases and J by 5 bases. Germline V gene data show CDR1 as MDHEN and CDR2 as SYDVKM.

The rearrangement links TRBV9 to TRBJ2-7, with a weak D call TRBD2 (6 bases). Germline CDR1 reads SGDLS; CDR2 reads YYNGEE. The CDR3 sequence is 16 residues long. The ends were cut back, 4 bases at V and 1 base at J, with 18 bases in the middle. CDR3 sequence (DNA): TGTGCCAGCAGCCCCCGTGGCGGGATCCATTCCTACGAGCAGTACTTC. It translates to CASSPRGGIHSYEQYF.

This chain uses TRBV28 with TRBJ1-5; D is unresolved. CDR1 and CDR2 (germline): MDHEN, SYDVKM. V was cut by 1 base and J by 2 bases, with 12 bases left in between. This CDR3 comprises 16 residues. This CDR3 is CASSLSAVWGNQPQHF. Here the CDR3 DNA reads TGTGCCAGCAGTTTATCAGCCGTTTGGGGCAATCAGCCCCAGCATTTT.

About this clone itself: Other DNA sequences in the sample encode the same CDR3. This chain connects TRBV7-3 to TRBJ2-2; D ambiguous. The CDR3 is 15 residues long. In germline, CDR1 is SGHTA, CDR2 FQGTGA. Trimming stripped 2 bases from V and 6 bases from J, with 13 bases between. This chain's CDR3 is CASSLSRDRPGELFF. CDR3 in DNA: TGTGCCAGCAGCTTATCCCGCGATCGCCCCGGGGAGCTGTTTTTT.

This clone occurred once. The gene calls are TRBV6-6 and TRBJ2-7, with 7 bases identical to TRBD1. V trimming: 5 bases; J trimming: 7 bases; junction bases outside the gene matches: 11. Germline V gene sequence: CDR1 MNHNY, CDR2 SVGAGI (reference sequence). This CDR3 has 14 residues. The CDR3 region has the DNA TGTGCCAGCAGTACGCAAGACTACAGGGGTGAGCAGTACTTC. Its protein is CASSTQDYRGEQYF.

The chain links TRBV7-9 to TRBJ2-1; 8 bases match TRBD2. V was pared by 5 bases and J by 6 bases, with 12 bases of the junction left unmatched. The length of the CDR3 is 16 residues. Per the germline V gene, CDR1 is SEHNR and CDR2 is FQNEAQ (reference sequence). The CDR3 sequence is CASSPRAGGRTNEQFF. In DNA, the CDR3 is TGTGCCAGCAGCCCTCGGGCGGGGGGTCGGACCAATGAGCAGTTCTTC.

V gene TRBV28 combines with J gene TRBJ1-5; possibly TRBD1 for D (5 bases). Germline assignment: CDR1 MDHEN and CDR2 SYDVKM. V was cut by 6 bases and J by 0 bases, with 9 bases left in between. The CDR3 length is 14 residues. CDR3 protein: CASSRDGSNQPQHF. The CDR3 nucleotides are TGTGCCAGCAGCCGGGACGGTAGCAATCAGCCCCAGCATTTT.

J is TRBJ2-1 and V is TRBV9; 11 nucleotides align to TRBD2. Unmatched junction bases numbered 5, after V lost 1 base and J lost 2 bases. Germline-derived CDR1 and CDR2 are SGDLS and YYNGEE. The CDR3 length is 17 residues. The CDR3 spells CASSVNLAGGPYNEQFF. The CDR3 nucleotides read TGTGCCAGCAGCGTAAACCTAGCGGGAGGACCCTACAATGAGCAGTTCTTC.

The rearrangement links TRBV5-1 to TRBJ2-5; TRBD1 is a possible D gene (5 bases). V shed 4 bases and J shed 5 bases, with 18 bases lying between them. Germline V gene lookup returns CDR1 SGHRS and CDR2 YFSETQ. The CDR3 extends over 15 amino acids. Here the CDR3 DNA reads TGCGCCAGCAGCCCTGGTGGGGCGGTTGTGGAGACCCAGTACTTC. Translated: CASSPGGAVVETQYF.

The chain employs TRBV7-9 and TRBJ1-3; D gene ambiguous. CDR1 and CDR2 (germline): SEHNR, FQNEAQ (reference sequence). Between the trimmed V and J ends, which lost 4 bases and 0 bases, there was a span of 10 bases. The length of the CDR3 is 15 residues. In DNA form, the CDR3 reads TGTGCCAGCAGCTCCAGCTGGGCCTCTGGAAACACCATATATTTT. Protein: CASSSSWASGNTIYF.

The CDR3 protein is CASSPQGGTGSYEQYF. The CDR3, as DNA: TGTGCCAGCAGCCCCCAGGGAGGGACAGGGTCCTACGAGCAGTACTTC. This chain joins TRBV7-2 and TRBJ2-7, with 9 bases that match TRBD1. The trim removed 5 bases at V and 1 base at J, leaving 9 bases unmatched. CDR3 length: 16 amino acids. CDR1 is SGHTA and CDR2 is FQGNSA in the germline V gene.

A few counts support this clone. V usage is TRBV7-9 and J usage is TRBJ2-7; 9 bases are shared with TRBD1. Germline values: CDR1 SEHNR, CDR2 FQNEAQ (reference sequence). This CDR3 contains 14 residues. Germline trimming cut 5 bases from V and 3 bases from J; bases unmatched to any gene: 5. CDR3 nucleotides: TGTGCCAGCAGCCCCCGGACAGGGGACTACGAGCAGTACTTC. Protein sequence: CASSPRTGDYEQYF.

Notes on this clone: Other DNA sequences of this sample code for an identical CDR3. This rearrangement joins TRBV11-2 to TRBJ2-1; the D gene is possibly TRBD2 (6 bases). CDR3 length equals 16 residues. Germline loops: CDR1 SGHAT, CDR2 FQNNGV. V was shortened by 2 bases and J by 0 bases, with 11 bases between the two germline ends. CDR3 DNA sequence: TGTGCCAGCAGCTTACGTCGGGGGAGCTCCTACAATGAGCAGTTCTTC. It is translated as CASSLRRGSSYNEQFF.

V and J are TRBV28 and TRBJ2-5; 7 bases are a match to TRBD1. The CDR3 contains 22 residues. Per the germline V gene, CDR1 is MDHEN and CDR2 is SYDVKM. J gave up 3 bases and V 2 bases, and 27 bases lay outside the gene matches. The CDR3 nucleotides read TGTGCCAGCAGTTTAATATATTCGGATCGCAGGACAGGAAAACAGCCTAAAGAGACCCAGTACTTC. It codes for CASSLIYSDRRTGKQPKETQYF.

This rearrangement joins TRBV5-1 to TRBJ2-5; no reliable D call. Trimming removed 1 base at V and 3 bases at J, with 13 bases between. Germline-derived CDR1 and CDR2 are SGHRS and YFSETQ. The CDR3 has 15 amino acids. The CDR3, as DNA: TGCGCCAGCAGCTTGCGAAGCTCGTGGGAAGAGACCCAGTACTTC. Protein: CASSLRSSWEETQYF.

J is TRBJ2-2 and V is TRBV5-4; 12 bases line up with TRBD2. Germline CDR1 reads SGHNT; CDR2 reads YYREEE (reference sequence). V shed 3 bases, J shed 4 bases, and the junction held 10 bases outside the gene matches. CDR3 size: 18 residues. The CDR3 DNA reads TGTGCCAGCAGCTCTACCCTAGCGGGAGGGCGGGCCACCGGGGAGCTGTTTTTT. It encodes CASSSTLAGGRATGELFF.

The chain carries TRBV6-1 and TRBJ2-4, with a tentative D call TRBD2 (5 bases). Germline V gene sequence: CDR1 MNHNS, CDR2 SASEGT. The V gene lost 7 bases and the J gene lost 6 bases, with 16 bases spanning the gap. CDR3 length: 14 amino acids. CDR3 protein: CASTAARSVNIQYF. In DNA form, the CDR3 reads TGTGCCAGCACAGCGGCACGTTCGGTAAACATTCAGTACTTC.